This paragraph covers one T cell receptor (beta chain) sequence. The data were taken from a study of blood T cell repertoires in COVID-19. On the study more broadly: Specimens from acute and convalescent COVID-19 originated in the United States, Italy and Spain.

The CDR3 consists of 14 residues. Germline CDR1 is SGHDT and CDR2 is YYEEEE. V dropped 3 bases and J dropped 1 base, with 8 bases sitting between them. Donors in Cohort 3 who had recovered were those with two negative PCRs, healthcare professional clearance, or resolution of their symptoms. Generated by immunoSEQ multiplex PCR, the TCRdb table keeps only in-frame clones and is missing some. The repertoire includes nearly 200,000 clones, 84% of them detected once, and around 7.5% sits in the top ten. The chain has TRBV5-6 and TRBJ1-5, with D perhaps TRBD1 (6 bases). The material sequenced was PBMCs or T cells enriched from blood (not recorded which). The source is a man aged 35-49 years who had recovered from COVID-19. CDR3 DNA: TGTGCCAGCAGCTCAGGACAGAGCAATCAGCCCCAGCATTTT. Translation: CASSSGQSNQPQHF.